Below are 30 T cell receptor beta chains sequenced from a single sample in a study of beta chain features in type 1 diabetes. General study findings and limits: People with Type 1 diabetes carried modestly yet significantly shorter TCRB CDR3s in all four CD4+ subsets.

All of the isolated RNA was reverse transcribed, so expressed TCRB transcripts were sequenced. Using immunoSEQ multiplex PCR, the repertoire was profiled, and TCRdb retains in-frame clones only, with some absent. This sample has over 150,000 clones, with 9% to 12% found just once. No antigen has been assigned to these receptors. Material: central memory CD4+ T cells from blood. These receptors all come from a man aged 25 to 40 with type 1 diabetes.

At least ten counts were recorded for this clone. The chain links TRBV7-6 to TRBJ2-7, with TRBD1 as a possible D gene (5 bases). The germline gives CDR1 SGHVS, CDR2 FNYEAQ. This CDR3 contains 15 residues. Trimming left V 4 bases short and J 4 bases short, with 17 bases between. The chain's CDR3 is CASSSRGAGTYEQYF. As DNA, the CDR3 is TGTGCCAGCAGCTCAAGGGGTGCAGGAACATACGAGCAGTACTTC. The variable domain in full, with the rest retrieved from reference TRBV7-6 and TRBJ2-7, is GAGVSQSPRYKVTKRGQDVALRCDPISGHVSLYWYRQALGQGPEFLTYFNYEAQQDKSGLPNDRFSAERPEGSISTLTIQRTEQRDSAMYRCASSSRGAGTYEQYFGPGTRLTVT.

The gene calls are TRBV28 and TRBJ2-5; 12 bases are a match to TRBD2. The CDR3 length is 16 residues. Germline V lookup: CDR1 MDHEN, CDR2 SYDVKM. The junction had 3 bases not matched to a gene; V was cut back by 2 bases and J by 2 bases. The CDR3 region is CASSLHGLAGQETQYF. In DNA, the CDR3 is TGTGCCAGCAGTTTACACGGACTAGCGGGACAAGAGACCCAGTACTTC.

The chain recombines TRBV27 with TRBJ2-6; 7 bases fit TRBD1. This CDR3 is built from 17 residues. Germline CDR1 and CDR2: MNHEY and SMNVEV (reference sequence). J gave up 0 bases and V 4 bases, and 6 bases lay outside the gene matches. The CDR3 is CASSSGQYSSGANVLTF. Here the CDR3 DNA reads TGTGCCAGCAGTTCGGGACAGTATTCCTCTGGGGCCAACGTCCTGACTTTC.

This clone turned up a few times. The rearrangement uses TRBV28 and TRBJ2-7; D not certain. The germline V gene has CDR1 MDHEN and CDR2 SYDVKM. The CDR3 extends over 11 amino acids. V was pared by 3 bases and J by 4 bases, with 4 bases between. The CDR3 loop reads CASSFRYEQYF. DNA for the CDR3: TGTGCCAGCAGTTTCCGGTACGAGCAGTACTTC.

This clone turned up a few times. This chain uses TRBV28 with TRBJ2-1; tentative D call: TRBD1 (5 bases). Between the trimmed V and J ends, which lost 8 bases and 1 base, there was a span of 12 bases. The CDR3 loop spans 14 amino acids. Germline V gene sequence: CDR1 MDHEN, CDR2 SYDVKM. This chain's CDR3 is CASSTGQSYNEQFF. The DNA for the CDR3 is TGTGCCAGCTCAACAGGACAATCCTACAATGAGCAGTTCTTC. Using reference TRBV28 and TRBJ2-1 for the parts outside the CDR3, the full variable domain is DVKVTQSSRYLVKRTGEKVFLECVQDMDHENMFWYRQDPGLGLRLIYFSYDVKMKEKGDIPEGYSVSREKKERFSLILESASTNQTSMYLCASSTGQSYNEQFFGPGTRLTVL.

CDR3 in DNA: TGCGCCAGCAGCCAGGAAACTCAGGGGGCAGGGGCTGAAGCTTTCTTT. This sequence encodes CASSQETQGAGAEAFF. The rearrangement joins TRBV4-1 to TRBJ1-1, with 8 bases that match TRBD1. Germline CDR1 MGHRA, CDR2 YSYEKL. Unmatched junction bases numbered 12, after V lost 3 bases and J lost 6 bases. The CDR3 sequence is 16 residues long.

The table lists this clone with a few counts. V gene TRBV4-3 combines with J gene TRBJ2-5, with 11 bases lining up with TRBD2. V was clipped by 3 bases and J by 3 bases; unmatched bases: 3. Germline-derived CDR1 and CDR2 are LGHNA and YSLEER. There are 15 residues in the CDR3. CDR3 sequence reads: CASSQTTSGKETQYF. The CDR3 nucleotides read TGCGCCAGCAGCCAGACGACTAGCGGGAAAGAGACCCAGTACTTC.

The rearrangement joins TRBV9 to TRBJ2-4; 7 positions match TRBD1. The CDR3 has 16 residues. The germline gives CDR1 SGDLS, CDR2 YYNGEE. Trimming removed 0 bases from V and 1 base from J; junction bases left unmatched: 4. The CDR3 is CASSVGQGLAKNIQYF. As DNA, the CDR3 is TGTGCCAGCAGCGTAGGACAGGGTTTGGCCAAAAACATTCAGTACTTC.

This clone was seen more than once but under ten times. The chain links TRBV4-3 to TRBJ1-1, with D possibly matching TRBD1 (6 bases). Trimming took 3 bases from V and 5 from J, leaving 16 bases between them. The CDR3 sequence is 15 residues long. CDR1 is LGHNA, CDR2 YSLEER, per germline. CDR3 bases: TGCGCCAGCAGCCAGGGGGTGGGGGGGCGGACTGAAGCTTTCTTT. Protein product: CASSQGVGGRTEAFF.

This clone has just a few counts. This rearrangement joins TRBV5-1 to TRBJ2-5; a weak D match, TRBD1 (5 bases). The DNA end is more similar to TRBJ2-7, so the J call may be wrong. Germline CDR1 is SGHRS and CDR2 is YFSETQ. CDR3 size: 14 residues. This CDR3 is CASSPGHSSYEQYF. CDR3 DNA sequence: TGCGCCAGCAGCCCCGGACACAGCTCCTACGAGCAGTACTTC.

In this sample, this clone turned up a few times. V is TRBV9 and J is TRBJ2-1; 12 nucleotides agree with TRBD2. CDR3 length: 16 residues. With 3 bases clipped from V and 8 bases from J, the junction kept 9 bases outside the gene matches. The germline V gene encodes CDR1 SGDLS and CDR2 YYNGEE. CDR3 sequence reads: CASSDRTTSGSHEQFF. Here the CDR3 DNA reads TGTGCCAGCAGCGACCGCACGACTAGCGGGAGTCATGAGCAGTTCTTC.

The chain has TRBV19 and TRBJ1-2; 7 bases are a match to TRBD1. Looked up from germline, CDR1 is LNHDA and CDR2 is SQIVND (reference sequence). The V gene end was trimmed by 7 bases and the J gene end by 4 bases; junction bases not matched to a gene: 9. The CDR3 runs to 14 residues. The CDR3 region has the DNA TGTGCCAGTACCCCAGGGCAGGGGGGCTATGGCTACACCTTC. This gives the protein CASTPGQGGYGYTF. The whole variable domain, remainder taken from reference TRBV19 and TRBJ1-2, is DGGITQSPKYLFRKEGQNVTLSCEQNLNHDAMYWYRQDPGQGLRLIYYSQIVNDFQKGDIAEGYSVSREKKESFPLTVTSAQKNPTAFYLCASTPGQGGYGYTFGSGTRLTVV.

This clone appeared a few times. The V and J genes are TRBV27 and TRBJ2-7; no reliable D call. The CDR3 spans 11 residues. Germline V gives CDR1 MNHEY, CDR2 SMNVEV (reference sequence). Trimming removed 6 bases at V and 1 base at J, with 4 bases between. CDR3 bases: TGTGCCAGCAGACAGTCCTACGAGCAGTACTTC. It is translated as CASRQSYEQYF.

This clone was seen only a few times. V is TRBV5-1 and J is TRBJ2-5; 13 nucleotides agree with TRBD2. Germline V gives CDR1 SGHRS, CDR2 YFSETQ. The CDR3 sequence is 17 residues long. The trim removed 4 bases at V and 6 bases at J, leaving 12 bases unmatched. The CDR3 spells CASSLQFGTSGKQTQYF. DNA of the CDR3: TGCGCCAGCAGCCTTCAATTTGGGACTAGCGGGAAGCAGACCCAGTACTTC.

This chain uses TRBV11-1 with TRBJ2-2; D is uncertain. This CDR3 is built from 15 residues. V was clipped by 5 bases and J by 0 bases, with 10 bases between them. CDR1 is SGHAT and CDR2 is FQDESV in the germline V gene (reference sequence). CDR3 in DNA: TGTGCCAGCAGCCGACTTACCGCGAACACCGGGGAGCTGTTTTTT. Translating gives CASSRLTANTGELFF.

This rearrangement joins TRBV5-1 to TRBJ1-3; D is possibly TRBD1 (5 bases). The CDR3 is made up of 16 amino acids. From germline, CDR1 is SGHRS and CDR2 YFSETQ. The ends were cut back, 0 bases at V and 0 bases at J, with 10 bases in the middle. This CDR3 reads CASSLAGESSGNTIYF. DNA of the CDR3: TGCGCCAGCAGCTTGGCGGGGGAGAGCTCTGGAAACACCATATATTTT.

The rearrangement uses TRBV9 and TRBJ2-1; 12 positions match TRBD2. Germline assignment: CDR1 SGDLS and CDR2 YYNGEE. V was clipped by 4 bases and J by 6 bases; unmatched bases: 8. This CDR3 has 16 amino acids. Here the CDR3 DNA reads TGTGCCAGCAGCTCCCGTCGGACTAGCGGGGTCAATGAGCAGTTCTTC. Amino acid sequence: CASSSRRTSGVNEQFF.

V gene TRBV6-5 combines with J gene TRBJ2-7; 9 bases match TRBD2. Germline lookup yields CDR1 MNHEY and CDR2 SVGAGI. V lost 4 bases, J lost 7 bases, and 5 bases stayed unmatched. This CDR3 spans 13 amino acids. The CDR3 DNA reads TGTGCCAGCAGTTTAGCGGGGGCTAGGGAGCAGTACTTC. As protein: CASSLAGAREQYF.

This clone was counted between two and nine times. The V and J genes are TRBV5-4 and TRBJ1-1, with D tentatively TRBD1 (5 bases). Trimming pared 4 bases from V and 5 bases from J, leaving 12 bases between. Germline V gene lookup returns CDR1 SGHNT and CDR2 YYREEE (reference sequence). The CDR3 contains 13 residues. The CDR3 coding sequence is TGTGCCAGCAGCCCCCCGGGGGGGACTGAAGCTTTCTTT. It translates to CASSPPGGTEAFF.

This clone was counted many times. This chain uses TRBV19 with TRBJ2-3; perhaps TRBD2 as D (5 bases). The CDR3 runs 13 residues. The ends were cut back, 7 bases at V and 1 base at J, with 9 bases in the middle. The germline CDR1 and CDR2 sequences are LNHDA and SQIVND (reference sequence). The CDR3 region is CASNIGGTDTQYF. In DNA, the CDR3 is TGTGCCAGTAATATCGGGGGCACAGATACGCAGTATTTT.

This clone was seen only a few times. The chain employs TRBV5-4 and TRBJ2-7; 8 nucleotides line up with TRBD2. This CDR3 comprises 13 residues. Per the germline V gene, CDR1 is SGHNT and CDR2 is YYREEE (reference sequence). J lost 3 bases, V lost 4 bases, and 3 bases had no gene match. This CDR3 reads CASSDGTSYEQYF. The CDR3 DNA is TGTGCCAGCAGCGACGGGACTAGCTACGAGCAGTACTTC.

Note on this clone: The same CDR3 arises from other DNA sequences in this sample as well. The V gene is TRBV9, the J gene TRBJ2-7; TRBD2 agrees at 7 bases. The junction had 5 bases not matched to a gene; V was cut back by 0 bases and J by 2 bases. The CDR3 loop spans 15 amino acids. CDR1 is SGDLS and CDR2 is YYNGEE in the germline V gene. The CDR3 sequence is CASSVEASGPYEQYF. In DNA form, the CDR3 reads TGTGCCAGCAGCGTAGAGGCTAGCGGTCCCTACGAGCAGTACTTC.

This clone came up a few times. CDR3: CASSVAGTGNNEQFF. The CDR3 nucleotides are TGTGCCAGCAGCGTAGCCGGGACAGGGAACAATGAGCAGTTCTTC. V and J are TRBV9 and TRBJ2-1; 9 nucleotides agree with TRBD1. The CDR3 has 15 residues. Germline CDR1 is SGDLS and CDR2 is YYNGEE. Trimming at V came to 0 bases and at J to 5 bases, leaving 3 bases not matched to a gene.

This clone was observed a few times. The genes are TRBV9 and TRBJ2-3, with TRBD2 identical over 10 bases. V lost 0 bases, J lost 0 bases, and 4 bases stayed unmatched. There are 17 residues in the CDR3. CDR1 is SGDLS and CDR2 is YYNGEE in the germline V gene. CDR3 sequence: CASSVELAGPSTDTQYF. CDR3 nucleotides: TGTGCCAGCAGCGTAGAACTAGCGGGGCCTAGCACAGATACGCAGTATTTT.

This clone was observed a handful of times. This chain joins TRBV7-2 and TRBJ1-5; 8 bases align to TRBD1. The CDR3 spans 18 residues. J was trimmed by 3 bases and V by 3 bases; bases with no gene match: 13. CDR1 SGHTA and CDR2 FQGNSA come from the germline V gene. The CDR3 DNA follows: TGTGCCAGCAGCTTGAGTCCTTCCGGGACAGGATTCAATCAGCCCCAGCATTTT. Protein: CASSLSPSGTGFNQPQHF.

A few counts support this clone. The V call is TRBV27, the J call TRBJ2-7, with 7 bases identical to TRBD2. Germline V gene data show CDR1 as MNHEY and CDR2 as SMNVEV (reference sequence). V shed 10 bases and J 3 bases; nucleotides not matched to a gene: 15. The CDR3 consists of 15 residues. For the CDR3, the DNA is TGTGCCACCTTAGGAGGGCTAGCGGCAAACTACGAGCAGTACTTC. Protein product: CATLGGLAANYEQYF.

The DNA for the CDR3 is TGCGCCAGCAGCCGTTTGGACAGGGCAGATTACGAGCAGTACTTC. As protein: CASSRLDRADYEQYF. The V call is TRBV4-1, the J call TRBJ2-7, with TRBD1 identical over 8 bases. Per germline, CDR1 MGHRA and CDR2 YSYEKL. The V and J ends lost 4 bases and 4 bases, in that order; junction bases with no gene match: 9. The CDR3 consists of 15 residues.

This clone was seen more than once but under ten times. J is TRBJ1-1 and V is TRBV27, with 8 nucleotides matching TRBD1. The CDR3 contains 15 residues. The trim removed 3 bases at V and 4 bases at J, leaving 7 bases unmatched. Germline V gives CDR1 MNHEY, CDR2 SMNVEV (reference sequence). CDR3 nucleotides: TGTGCCAGCAGTTTCGACAGGGGCTGGGGCACTGAAGCTTTCTTT. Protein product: CASSFDRGWGTEAFF.

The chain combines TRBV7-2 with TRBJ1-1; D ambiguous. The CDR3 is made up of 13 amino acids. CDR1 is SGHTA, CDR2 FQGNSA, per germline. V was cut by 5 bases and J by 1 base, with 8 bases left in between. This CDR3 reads CASSHGKNTEAFF. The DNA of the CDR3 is TGTGCCAGCAGCCACGGGAAGAACACTGAAGCTTTCTTT.

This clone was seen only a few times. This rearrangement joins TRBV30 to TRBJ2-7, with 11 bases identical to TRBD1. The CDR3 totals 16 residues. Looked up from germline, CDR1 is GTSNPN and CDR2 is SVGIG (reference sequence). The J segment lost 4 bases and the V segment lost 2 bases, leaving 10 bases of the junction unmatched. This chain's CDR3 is CAWSPPGTGGWYEQYF. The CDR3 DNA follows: TGTGCCTGGAGTCCCCCCGGGACAGGGGGTTGGTACGAGCAGTACTTC.